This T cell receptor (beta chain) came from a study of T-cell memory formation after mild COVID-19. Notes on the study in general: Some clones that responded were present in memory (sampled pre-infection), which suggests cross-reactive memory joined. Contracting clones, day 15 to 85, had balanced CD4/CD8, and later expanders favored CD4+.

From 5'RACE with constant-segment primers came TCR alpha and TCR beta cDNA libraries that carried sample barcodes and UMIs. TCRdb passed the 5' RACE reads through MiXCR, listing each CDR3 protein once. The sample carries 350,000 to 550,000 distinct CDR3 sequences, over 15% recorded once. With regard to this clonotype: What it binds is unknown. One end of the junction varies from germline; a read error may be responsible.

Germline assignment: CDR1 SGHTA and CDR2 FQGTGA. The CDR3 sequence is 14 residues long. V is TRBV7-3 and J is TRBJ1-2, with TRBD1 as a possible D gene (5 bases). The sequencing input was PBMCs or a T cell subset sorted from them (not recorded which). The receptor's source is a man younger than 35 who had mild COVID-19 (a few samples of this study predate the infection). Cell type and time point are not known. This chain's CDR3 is CVSSADSSNYGYTF. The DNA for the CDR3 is TGTGTCAGCAGCGCAGACAGTAGCAACTATGGCTACACCTTC.